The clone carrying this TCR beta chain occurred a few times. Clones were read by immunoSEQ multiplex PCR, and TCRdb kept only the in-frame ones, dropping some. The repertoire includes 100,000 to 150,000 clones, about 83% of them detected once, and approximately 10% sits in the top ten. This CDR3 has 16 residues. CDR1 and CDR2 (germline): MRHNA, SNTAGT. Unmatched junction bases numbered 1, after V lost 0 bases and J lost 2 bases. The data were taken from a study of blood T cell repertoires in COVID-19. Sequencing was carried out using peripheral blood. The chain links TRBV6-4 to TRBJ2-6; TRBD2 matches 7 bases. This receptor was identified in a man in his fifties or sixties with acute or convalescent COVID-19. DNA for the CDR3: TGTGCCAGCAGTGACTCGGGGGGGGCTGGGGCCAACGTCCTGACTTTC. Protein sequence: CASSDSGGAGANVLTF.